One sample yielded the 3 T cell receptor beta chains listed below, sequenced in a study of cytomegalovirus exposure and HLA in healthy donors (dated by TCRdb to the late 2010s). Libraries were prepared through the immunoSEQ multiplex PCR assay. A mixture of 60 forward primers for TCR Vbeta segments and 13 reverse primers for TCR Jbeta segments was used in the multiplex PCR. TCRdb provides this immuneACCESS table in a form limited to in-frame rearrangements. Some clones are lacking; in checked studies, under half of them reflect an unresolved V gene, and why the rest are absent is not known. The sample profile shows about 170,000 clones; 70% to 90% of them were found once. Approximately 2.5% of the sample lies in the top ten. The sample consisted of PBMCs. These receptors originate from a man aged 30 to 45 in good health and CMV-seropositive.

The chain employs TRBV9 and TRBJ2-3; D is unclear. Germline loops: CDR1 SGDLS, CDR2 YYNGEE. CDR3 length equals 15 residues. Trimming shortened V by 0 bases and J by 8 bases, and 16 bases separated the two germline ends. CDR3: CASSVAPVEDGTQYF. CDR3 bases: TGTGCCAGCAGCGTAGCACCCGTCGAGGATGGTACGCAGTATTTT.

V is TRBV28 and J is TRBJ2-7; weak D call: TRBD1 (6 bases). Between the trimmed V and J ends, which lost 7 bases and 3 bases, there was a span of 13 bases. CDR1 and CDR2 from the germline V gene are MDHEN and SYDVKM. This CDR3 comprises 13 residues. CDR3 loop: CASTPRTVYEQYF. The DNA of the CDR3 is TGTGCCAGCACCCCCCGGACAGTCTACGAGCAGTACTTC.

The rearrangement uses TRBV18 and TRBJ2-1; the D gene is possibly TRBD1 (6 bases). The CDR3 totals 14 residues. The germline V gene has CDR1 KGHSH and CDR2 LQKENI. V was trimmed by 3 bases and J by 8 bases, leaving 14 bases between them. As DNA, the CDR3 is TGTGCCAGCTCACCCCCCACAGGGCTCGATGAGCAGTTCTTC. This codes for CASSPPTGLDEQFF. Full variable domain (rest looked up from reference TRBV18 and TRBJ2-1): NAGVMQNPRHLVRRRGQEARLRCSPMKGHSHVYWYRQLPEEGLKFMVYLQKENIIDESGMPKERFSAEFPKEGPSILRIQQVVRGDSAAYFCASSPPTGLDEQFFGPGTRLTVL.